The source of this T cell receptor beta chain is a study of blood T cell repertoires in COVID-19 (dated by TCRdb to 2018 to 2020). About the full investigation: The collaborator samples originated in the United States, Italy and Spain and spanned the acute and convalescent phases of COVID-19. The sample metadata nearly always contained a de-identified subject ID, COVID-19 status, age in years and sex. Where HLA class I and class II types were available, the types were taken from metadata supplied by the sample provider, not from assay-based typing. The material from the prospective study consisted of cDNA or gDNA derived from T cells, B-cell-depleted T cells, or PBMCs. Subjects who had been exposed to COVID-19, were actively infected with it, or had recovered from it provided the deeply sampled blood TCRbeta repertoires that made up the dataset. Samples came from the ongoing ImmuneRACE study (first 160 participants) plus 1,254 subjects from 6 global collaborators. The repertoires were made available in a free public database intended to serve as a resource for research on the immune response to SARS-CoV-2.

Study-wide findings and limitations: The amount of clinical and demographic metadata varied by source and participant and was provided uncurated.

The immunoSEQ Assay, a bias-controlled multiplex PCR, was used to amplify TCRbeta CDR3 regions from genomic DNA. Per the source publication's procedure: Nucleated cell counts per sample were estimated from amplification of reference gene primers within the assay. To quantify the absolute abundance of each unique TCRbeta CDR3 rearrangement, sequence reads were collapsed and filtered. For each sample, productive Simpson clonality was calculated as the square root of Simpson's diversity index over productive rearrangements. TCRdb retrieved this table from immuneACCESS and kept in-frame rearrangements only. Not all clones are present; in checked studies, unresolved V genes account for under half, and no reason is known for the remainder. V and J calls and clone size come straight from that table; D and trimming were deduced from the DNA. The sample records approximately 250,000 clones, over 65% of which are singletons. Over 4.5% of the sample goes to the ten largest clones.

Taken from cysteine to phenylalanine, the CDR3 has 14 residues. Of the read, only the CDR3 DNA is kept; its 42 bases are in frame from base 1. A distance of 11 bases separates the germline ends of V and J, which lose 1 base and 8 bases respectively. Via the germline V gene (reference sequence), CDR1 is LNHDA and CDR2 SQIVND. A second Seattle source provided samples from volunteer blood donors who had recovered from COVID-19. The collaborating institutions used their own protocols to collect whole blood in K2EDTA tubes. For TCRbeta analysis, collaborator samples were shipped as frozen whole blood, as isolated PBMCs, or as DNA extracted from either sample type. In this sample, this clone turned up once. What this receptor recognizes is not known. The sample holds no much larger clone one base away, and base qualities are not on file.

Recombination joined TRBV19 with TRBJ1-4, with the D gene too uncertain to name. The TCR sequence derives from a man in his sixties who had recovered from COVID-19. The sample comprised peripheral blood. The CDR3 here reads CASSIGTVGEKLFF. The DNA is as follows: TGTGCCAGTAGTATAGGTACAGTTGGAGAAAAACTGTTTTTT.